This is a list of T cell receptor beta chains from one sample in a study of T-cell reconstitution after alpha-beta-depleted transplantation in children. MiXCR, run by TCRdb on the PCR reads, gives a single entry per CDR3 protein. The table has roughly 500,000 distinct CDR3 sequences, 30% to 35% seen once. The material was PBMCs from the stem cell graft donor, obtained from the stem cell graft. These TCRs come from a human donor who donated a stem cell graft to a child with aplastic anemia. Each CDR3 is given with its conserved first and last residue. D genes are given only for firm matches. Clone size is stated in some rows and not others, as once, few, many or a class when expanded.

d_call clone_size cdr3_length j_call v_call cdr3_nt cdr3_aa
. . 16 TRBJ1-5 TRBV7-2 TGTGCCAGCAGCTTAGGGTCGGCCCAGGCAGGACAGCCCCAGCATTTT CASSLGSAQAGQPQHF
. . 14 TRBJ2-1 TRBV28 TGTGCCAGCTATATGACGCACTCCTACAATGAGCAGTTCTTC CASYMTHSYNEQFF
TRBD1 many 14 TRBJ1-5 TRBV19 TGTGCCAGCAGTACCACAGGGGGCAATCAGCCCCAGCATTTT CASSTTGGNQPQHF
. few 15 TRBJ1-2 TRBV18 TGTGCCAGCTCACCAGTGCCCGGGGTTGACTATGGCTACACCTTC CASSPVPGVDYGYTF
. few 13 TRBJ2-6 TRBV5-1 TGCGCCACAGACTATTCTGGGGCCAACGTCCTGACTTTC CATDYSGANVLTF
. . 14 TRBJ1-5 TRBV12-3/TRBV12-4 TGTGCCAGCACCTCCTTGGACGGCAATCAGCCCCAGCATTTT CASTSLDGNQPQHF
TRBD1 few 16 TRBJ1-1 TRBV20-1 TGCAGTGCCCCAAGACGGACAGGGGGCCGGGTGACTGAAGCTTTCTTT CSAPRRTGGRVTEAFF
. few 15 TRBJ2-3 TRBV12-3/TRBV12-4 TGTGCCAGCAGATTCTTTGGGTCGCATCCAGATACGCAGTATTTT CASRFFGSHPDTQYF
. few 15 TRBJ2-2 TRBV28 TGTGCCAGCAGTTTATTAGGAGCGAACACCGGGGAGCTGTTTTTT CASSLLGANTGELFF
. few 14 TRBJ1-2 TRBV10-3 TGTGCCATCAGTGAGTCCCAGACTAACTATGGCTACACCTTC CAISESQTNYGYTF
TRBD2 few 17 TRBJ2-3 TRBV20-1 TGCAGTGCTAGAGATCGAGGGACTAGCGGTCCTGGAGATACGCAGTATTTT CSARDRGTSGPGDTQYF
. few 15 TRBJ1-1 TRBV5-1 TGCGCCAGCAGCTTGGTGGTGGGGCAGGACACTGAAGCTTTCTTT CASSLVVGQDTEAFF
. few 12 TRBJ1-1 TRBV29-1 TGCAGCGCTGGGACCTCCTGGGCTGAAGCTTTCTTT CSAGTSWAEAFF
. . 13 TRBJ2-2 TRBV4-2 TGTGCCAGCAGCCAATCTGACGCCGGGGAGCTGTTTTTT CASSQSDAGELFF
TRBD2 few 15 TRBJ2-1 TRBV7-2 TGTGCCAGCAGCTTAAGTCTAGCGGGAGGGGGTGAGCAGTTCTTC CASSLSLAGGGEQFF
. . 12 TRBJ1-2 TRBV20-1 TGCAGTGCTAGGGGGGGTCCCTATGGCTACACCTTC CSARGGPYGYTF
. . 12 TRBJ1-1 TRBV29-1 TGCAGCGTTGATCAGGGCGAGAGTGAAGCTTTCTTT CSVDQGESEAFF
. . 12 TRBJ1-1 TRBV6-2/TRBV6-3 TGTGCCAGCAGTTACCCTACTGCTGAAGCTTTCTTT CASSYPTAEAFF
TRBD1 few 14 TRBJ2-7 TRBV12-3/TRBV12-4 TGTGCCAGCAGTTGGGGACAGGGACCGAGCGAGCAGTACTTC CASSWGQGPSEQYF
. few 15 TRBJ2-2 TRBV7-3 TGTGCCAGCAGCAGGGTTGGGGGCGACACCGGGGAGCTGTTTTTT CASSRVGGDTGELFF